This entry features one TCR beta chain sequence. This entry is derived from a study of blood T cell repertoires in COVID-19. As originally analysed: It was from reference gene primer amplification that nucleated cell counts were estimated. The data were produced by immunoSEQ multiplex PCR, yet TCRdb's version contains in-frame clones alone and is incomplete. D and trimming were read from the DNA, whereas the V and J calls and clone size are those reported in that table. The sample has fewer than 450,000 clones; 88% are singletons. The source of this sequence is a woman between 50 and 59 years old with COVID-19, enrolled during active disease. Sequencing used peripheral blood.

CDR3 nucleotide sequence: TGTGCCAGCAGCCCTGACAGCTACCTGAACACCGGGGAGCTGTTTTTT. Amino acids: CASSPDSYLNTGELFF. The rearrangement uses TRBV9 and TRBJ2-2, with D possibly TRBD1 on 5 matching bases. V lost 4 bases, J lost 1 base, and 14 bases lay in between. CDR3 size: 16 residues. Germline lookup yields CDR1 SGDLS and CDR2 YYNGEE.